The clone carrying this TCR beta chain was detected a few times. The antigen is not known. This specimen belongs to a study of cytomegalovirus exposure and HLA in healthy donors. Study-wide results and caveats: The study put some 150 TCR beta chains on its list as cytomegalovirus-associated. Researchers reportedly found TCR beta sequences accurately predicted most subjects' HLA-A and HLA-B alleles.

The germline gives CDR1 SGHRS, CDR2 YFSETQ. This CDR3 region has 14 residues. The germline V and J ends were trimmed by 0 bases and 2 bases, with 8 bases remaining between them. This PCR relied on a set of 60 Vbeta primers and 13 Jbeta primers. The repertoire was sequenced with immunoSEQ multiplex PCR; TCRdb's copy has only in-frame clones and lacks some. Of about 140,000 clones detected, over 60% appear once; the ten largest clones hold 1.7%. This chain connects TRBV5-1 to TRBJ1-2; no firm D call. The sequence derives from a woman aged 25 to 39 in good health and CMV-seronegative. The sample consisted of PBMCs. CDR3 loop: CASSLALGNYGYTF. CDR3 DNA sequence: TGCGCCAGCAGCTTGGCCTTGGGCAACTATGGCTACACCTTC.